This T cell receptor beta chain was recovered during a study of molecular identifiers for immune sequencing clone quantification. This clonotype appeared many times. CDR3 size: 13 residues. The V gene's germline CDR1 is LNHNV and CDR2 YYDKDF (reference sequence). V was pared by 2 bases and J by 15 bases, with 9 bases of the junction left unmatched. TCRdb passed the PCR reads through MiXCR, listing each CDR3 protein once. The data show under 650,000 distinct CDR3 sequences, less than 20% seen once. The source is a human donor in good health. Some libraries in this study had Jurkat cell RNA spiked in. The sample was naive CD8+ T cells from blood, with Jurkat cell RNA spiked in. Indicated subset: FACS-sorted CD8+CD4-CCR7+CD45RA+ naive T cells. V usage is TRBV15 and J usage is TRBJ2-1, with TRBD1 identical over 8 bases. CDR3 bases: TGTGCCACCAGCAGAACGGACAGGGCCGGGCCGTTCTTC. It is translated as CATSRTDRAGPFF.